The 29 T cell receptor beta chains below all came from one sample that was sequenced in a study of molecular identifiers for immune sequencing clone quantification. MiXCR, applied by TCRdb to the PCR reads, yields one record per CDR3 protein. The repertoire holds some 590,000 distinct CDR3 sequences, with roughly 27% as singletons. Sequenced input: naive CD8+ T cells from blood, with Jurkat cell RNA spiked in. Subset reported: FACS-sorted CD8+CD4-CCR7+CD45RA+ naive T cells. These receptors were collected from a human donor in good health. Some libraries in this study had Jurkat cell RNA spiked in.

This clonotype came up a few times. The chain joins TRBV7-9 to TRBJ1-1; 9 bases fit TRBD1. Trimming removed 4 bases from V and 2 bases from J; junction bases left unmatched: 5. The CDR3 is 15 amino acids. Looked up from germline, CDR1 is SEHNR and CDR2 is FQNEAQ (reference sequence). The CDR3 sequence: CASSSKDRGNTEAFF. For the CDR3, the DNA is TGTGCCAGCAGCTCCAAGGACAGGGGAAACACTGAAGCTTTCTTT. Drawing the rest from reference TRBV7-9 and TRBJ1-1, the complete variable domain is DTGVSQNPRHKITKRGQNVTFRCDPISEHNRLYWYRQTLGQGPEFLTYFQNEAQLEKSRLLSDRFSAERPKGSFSTLEIQRTEQGDSAMYLCASSSKDRGNTEAFFGQGTRLTVV.

With respect to this clonotype: This sequence may be a read error, since a much larger clone differs from it by one base. The V gene is TRBV20-1, the J gene TRBJ2-3, with unresolved D. This CDR3 has 15 residues. Trimming left V 4 bases short and J 5 bases short, with 19 bases between. Germline V gene sequence: CDR1 DFQATT, CDR2 SNEGSKA (reference sequence). In nucleotides, the CDR3 is TGCAGTGCTACCGAGCCCCCCGACGAACGAGATACGCAGTATTTT. This translates into CSATEPPDERDTQYF.

Of note for this clonotype: This may stem from a read error, because a much larger clone lies one nucleotide away. The chain employs TRBV12-3 or TRBV12-4 and TRBJ2-3, with 9 bases matching TRBD2. This CDR3 is built from 18 residues. Unmatched junction bases numbered 13, after V lost 3 bases and J lost 3 bases. The chain's CDR3 is CASSFTAGGSSETDTQYF. The CDR3 nucleotides read TGTGCCAGCAGTTTTACGGCGGGGGGGTCATCAGAGACAGATACGCAGTATTTT.

This clonotype appeared many times. The chain combines TRBV6-5 with TRBJ2-2; D might be TRBD1 or TRBD2, each matching 6 bases. The CDR3 has 16 residues. Deletions cut 5 bases from V and 4 bases from J, with 17 bases between. Per the germline V gene, CDR1 is MNHEY and CDR2 is SVGAGI. The CDR3, as DNA: TGTGCCAGCAGTCCAGGGGCGGGGTGGGGCACCGGGGAGCTGTTTTTT. Its protein product is CASSPGAGWGTGELFF.

The chain carries TRBV9 and TRBJ2-7; D is possibly TRBD1 (6 bases). Trimming pared 1 base from V and 5 bases from J, leaving 10 bases between. The CDR3 sequence is 13 residues long. CDR1 and CDR2 (germline): SGDLS, YYNGEE. DNA of the CDR3: TGTGCCAGCAGCGTAACAGGGCAGGACGAGCAGTACTTC. Translation gives CASSVTGQDEQYF.

In regard to this clonotype: With a much larger clone just one base away, this may be a read error. This chain connects TRBV7-6 to TRBJ2-7; the D gene is possibly TRBD2 (6 bases). The CDR3 runs 14 residues. Germline lookup yields CDR1 SGHVS and CDR2 FNYEAQ. CDR3 nucleotide sequence: TGTACCAGCAGCTTAGCGTTCGGGGGTGACGAGCAGTACTTC. As protein: CTSSLAFGGDEQYF.

Only a few counts were recorded for this clonotype. V gene TRBV5-1 combines with J gene TRBJ1-1, with D uncertain. CDR1 and CDR2 from the germline V gene are SGHRS and YFSETQ. Trimming cost V 1 base and J 4 bases, with 5 bases left between them. The CDR3 totals 12 residues. The chain's CDR3 is CASSLKGTEAFF. As DNA, the CDR3 is TGCGCCAGCAGCTTGAAGGGCACTGAAGCTTTCTTT. Full variable domain (outside the CDR3, taken from reference TRBV5-1 and TRBJ1-1): KAGVTQTPRYLIKTRGQQVTLSCSPISGHRSVSWYQQTPGQGLQFLFEYFSETQRNKGNFPGRFSGRQFSNSRSEMNVSTLELGDSALYLCASSLKGTEAFFGQGTRLTVV.

In regard to this clonotype: A read error may be the cause here, since a much bigger clone is one base away. J is TRBJ2-2 and V is TRBV6-5; D is perhaps TRBD2 (5 bases). The CDR3 runs 15 residues. Germline CDR1 and CDR2: MNHEY and SVGAGI. The CDR3 here is CASSYGKVLTGELLF. Here the CDR3 DNA reads TGTGCCAGCAGTTACGGGAAGGTATTGACCGGGGAGCTGCTTTTT.

Concerning this clonotype itself: A much bigger clone sits one base away, suggesting this may be a read error. The V and J genes are TRBV4-1 and TRBJ1-1; D is undetermined. CDR3 size: 15 residues. The germline V gene has CDR1 MGHRA and CDR2 YSYEKL. V was trimmed by 0 bases and J by 6 bases, leaving 14 bases between them. CDR3 amino acids: CASSQDRGIGAEAFF. The CDR3 coding sequence is TGCGCCAGCAGCCAAGACCGGGGAATAGGCGCTGAAGCTTTCTTT.

This clonotype occurred many times. The J gene is TRBJ2-5, the V gene TRBV7-9; possible D gene TRBD2, 5 bases. V was clipped by 5 bases and J by 1 base, with 14 bases between them. The CDR3 has 15 amino acids. Per germline, CDR1 SEHNR and CDR2 FQNEAQ (reference sequence). The CDR3, as DNA: TGTGCCAGCAGCAAAGCCCTCGGGGTCCAAGAGACCCAGTACTTC. Residues: CASSKALGVQETQYF.

This clonotype was seen a few times. Relative to the germline gene, one junction end is altered; a read error may explain this. The V gene is TRBV6-9, the J gene TRBJ1-5; no reliable D call. This CDR3 has 15 amino acids. Germline values: CDR1 MNHGY, CDR2 SVAAGI. Here the CDR3 reads CATAWGGGSNRPQHF. The CDR3 DNA is TGTGCCACTGCCTGGGGTGGAGGGAGCAATCGGCCCCAGCATTTT.

This clonotype was recorded many times. V usage is TRBV15 and J usage is TRBJ2-1; D ambiguous. Germline V gives CDR1 LNHNV, CDR2 YYDKDF (reference sequence). V gave up 1 base and J gave up 10 bases, with 11 bases separating them. This CDR3 is built from 13 residues. The CDR3 nucleotides are TGTGCCACCAGCAGAGCGAAAAGCCGGGAGCAGTTCTTC. This translates into CATSRAKSREQFF.

For this clonotype: A junction end diverges from the germline sequence, so it may reflect a read error. This chain joins TRBV5-6 and TRBJ2-5; D is perhaps TRBD1 (6 bases). Per the germline V gene, CDR1 is SGHDT and CDR2 is YYEEEE. The CDR3 is made up of 14 amino acids. This CDR3 reads CASSLATGWETRYF. CDR3 bases: TGTGCCAGCAGCTTGGCTACAGGGTGGGAGACCCGGTACTTC.

Notes on this clonotype: One base away lies a much larger clone, so this may be a sequencing read error. The chain employs TRBV20-1 and TRBJ2-7; D possibly matches TRBD1 or TRBD2 (5 bases each). The V gene's germline CDR1 is DFQATT and CDR2 SNEGSKA (reference sequence). There are 20 residues in the CDR3. V dropped 5 bases and J dropped 0 bases, with 32 bases sitting between them. The CDR3 sequence: CSADQHETKLPGPRSYEQYF. CDR3 DNA sequence: TGCAGTGCTGATCAGCACGAGACAAAACTACCGGGGCCCCGCTCCTACGAGCAGTACTTC.

Of note for this clonotype: The missing conserved phenylalanine or tryptophan at the end of this CDR3 makes a read error likely. This chain uses TRBV28 with TRBJ2-2; TRBD1 or TRBD2 may be the D gene (5 bases each). CDR3 size: 16 residues. Deletions cut 5 bases from V and 6 bases from J, with 19 bases between. Germline-derived CDR1 and CDR2 are MDHEN and SYDVKM. This chain's CDR3 is CASSPVGESMSGELFL. DNA of the CDR3: TGTGCCAGCAGTCCCGTGGGGGAATCCATGTCCGGGGAGCTGTTTCTT.

The sample holds many counts of this clonotype. The chain is built from TRBV27 and TRBJ2-7; maybe TRBD1 (6 bases). CDR3 size: 13 residues. The germline V gene encodes CDR1 MNHEY and CDR2 SMNVEV (reference sequence). Trimming stripped 5 bases from V and 0 bases from J, with 8 bases between. CDR3: CASSMGASYEQYF. CDR3 DNA: TGTGCCAGCAGTATGGGGGCCTCCTACGAGCAGTACTTC.

J is TRBJ1-4 and V is TRBV20-1; no definite D call. The CDR3 is 13 amino acids. CDR1 and CDR2 (germline): DFQATT, SNEGSKA (reference sequence). V was cut by 0 bases and J by 5 bases, with 7 bases left in between. The CDR3 reads CSARDSLNEKLFF. The CDR3 bases are TGCAGTGCTAGAGATTCCTTAAATGAAAAACTGTTTTTT.

This CDR3 is CASSVGGQGATEAFF. The DNA for the CDR3 is TGTGCCAGCAGCGTAGGTGGACAGGGGGCCACTGAAGCTTTCTTT. The V call is TRBV9, the J call TRBJ1-1, with TRBD1 matching over 11 bases. CDR1 and CDR2 from the germline V gene are SGDLS and YYNGEE. The CDR3 covers 15 residues. J lost 4 bases, V lost 0 bases, and 2 bases had no gene match.

The chain has TRBV6-5 and TRBJ1-5, with D unresolved. V lost 10 bases, J lost 0 bases, and 19 bases lay in between. This CDR3 has 16 amino acids. CDR1 and CDR2 from the germline V gene are MNHEY and SVGAGI. The CDR3 sequence is CAITSTEKYSNQPQHF. The CDR3 DNA reads as TGTGCCATCACTTCCACAGAGAAATATAGCAATCAGCCCCAGCATTTT.

This chain joins TRBV12-3 or TRBV12-4 and TRBJ2-2, with D perhaps matching TRBD1 (6 bases). V lost 6 bases to trimming and J lost 2 bases, with 16 bases between them. This CDR3 comprises 16 residues. CDR3 sequence: CASSHPGAVNTGELFF. The CDR3 DNA reads as TGTGCCAGCAGCCACCCAGGGGCCGTAAACACCGGGGAGCTGTTTTTT.

This sequence joins TRBV13 and TRBJ1-4; D is unresolved. The CDR3 contains 14 residues. The V end lost 5 bases, the J end lost 4 bases, and 11 bases lay between the germline ends. Germline values: CDR1 PRHDT, CDR2 FYEKMQ (reference sequence). CDR3 amino acids: CASSPVGNNEKLFF. The CDR3 bases are TGTGCCAGCAGCCCCGTTGGAAATAATGAAAAACTGTTTTTT.

This chain connects TRBV19 to TRBJ2-7, with 10 positions matching TRBD2. CDR1 is LNHDA, CDR2 SQIVND, per germline (reference sequence). Trimming cost V 3 bases and J 3 bases; bases outside gene matches: 11. The CDR3 contains 17 residues. The CDR3 nucleotides read TGTGCCAGTAGTATTATTGCCAGGACTAGCGGTAACTACGAGCAGTACTTC. Translating gives CASSIIARTSGNYEQYF.

This clonotype was observed at least ten times. The rearrangement uses TRBV7-9 and TRBJ1-3, with 9 bases aligning to TRBD1. Trimming cost V 3 bases and J 9 bases; bases outside gene matches: 6. This CDR3 is 14 amino acids long. Germline V CDR1 and CDR2: SEHNR, FQNEAQ (reference sequence). In DNA, the CDR3 is TGTGCCAGCAGCTTCGAGGACAGGGGTCCCACCATATATTTT. Encoded protein: CASSFEDRGPTIYF.

The chain links TRBV28 to TRBJ2-7, with a possible D match to TRBD2 (5 bases). Trimming stripped 8 bases from V and 7 bases from J, with 24 bases between. The CDR3 extends over 15 amino acids. Germline V gives CDR1 MDHEN, CDR2 SYDVKM. The CDR3 nucleotides are TGTGCCAGCCGCATGAAACTAGACCCTTTTTGGGAGCAGTACTTC. The encoded protein is CASRMKLDPFWEQYF.

The chain combines TRBV28 with TRBJ2-7; 13 bases line up with TRBD2. Germline CDR1 reads MDHEN; CDR2 reads SYDVKM. This CDR3 is 15 amino acids long. With V trimmed by 6 bases and J by 6 bases, 8 bases remained unmatched. CDR3 sequence reads: CASSRGTSGKSEQYF. The CDR3 nucleotides are TGTGCCAGCAGCCGCGGGACTAGCGGGAAGAGCGAGCAGTACTTC.

This clonotype was counted only a few times. The CDR3 protein is CASSQDRAAPYNEQFF. The CDR3 DNA follows: TGCGCCAGCAGCCAAGATCGGGCAGCTCCTTACAATGAGCAGTTCTTC. The V and J genes are TRBV4-1 and TRBJ2-1; D call uncertain. The V end was cut by 0 bases, the J end by 4 bases, with 13 bases between. CDR3 length: 16 amino acids. Germline V gene sequence: CDR1 MGHRA, CDR2 YSYEKL.

As to this clonotype: The junction departs from germline at one end; a sequencing error may be responsible. The chain links TRBV4-1 to TRBJ1-1, with D possibly TRBD1 on 5 matching bases. This CDR3 comprises 15 residues. Germline V gene data show CDR1 as MGHRA and CDR2 as YSYEKL. The CDR3 nucleotides are TGCGCCAGCAGCCACCTAACAGGCCCGAACACTGTAGCTTTCTTT. Its translation: CASSHLTGPNTVAFF.

On this clonotype: Possible read error: a much larger clone is one base away. The chain links TRBV13 to TRBJ2-4, with D unclear. Looked up from germline, CDR1 is PRHDT and CDR2 is FYEKMQ (reference sequence). This CDR3 is built from 14 residues. CDR3 DNA sequence: TGTGCCAGCAGCTTATGGGAAGTCAAAAACATTCTGTACTTC. Translating gives CASSLWEVKNILYF.

This clonotype has a count of ten or more. At one end, the junction sequence differs from germline, possibly due to a read error. The chain has TRBV12-3 or TRBV12-4 and TRBJ1-5, with a weak D call TRBD1 (5 bases). CDR3 size: 16 residues. The CDR3 protein is CASSPPGGGSNQPQHF. In DNA form, the CDR3 reads TGTGCCAGCAGTCCCCCGGGGGGAGGGAGCAACCAGCCCCAGCATTTT.